The 6 T cell receptor beta chains given below trace back to one sample, sequenced in a study of blood T cell repertoires in COVID-19. Measured with immunoSEQ multiplex PCR; TCRdb has only the in-frame clones, and not every one. Among roughly 350,000 clones listed, approximately 87% were seen once. The specimen sequenced was peripheral blood. The origin of the receptors is a woman aged 45 to 65 with COVID-19, enrolled during active disease.

The rearrangement uses TRBV29-1 and TRBJ2-1; 10 positions agree with TRBD1. This CDR3 region has 16 residues. The germline V gene has CDR1 SQVTM and CDR2 ANQGSEA. V trimming: 4 bases; J trimming: 1 base; junction bases outside the gene matches: 7. In nucleotides, the CDR3 is TGCAGCGTTGGGGGGGGACAGGGGATATCCTACAATGAGCAGTTCTTC. Translating it yields CSVGGGQGISYNEQFF.

The rearrangement joins TRBV6-2 or TRBV6-3 to TRBJ1-6, with a tentative D call TRBD1 (5 bases). This CDR3 is built from 16 residues. Germline lookup yields CDR1 MNHEY and CDR2 SVGEGT. Trimming shortened V by 0 bases and J by 7 bases, and 13 bases separated the two germline ends. The CDR3 bases are TGTGCCAGCAGTTACTCGGGACTCTCAACCAATTCACCCCTCCACTTT. Protein: CASSYSGLSTNSPLHF.

This clone was picked up a small number of times. J is TRBJ1-5 and V is TRBV6-5; 10 nucleotides match TRBD1. The germline V gene has CDR1 MNHEY and CDR2 SVGAGI. The trim removed 6 bases at V and 5 bases at J, leaving 4 bases unmatched. The CDR3 spans 14 residues. The CDR3 coding sequence is TGTGCCAGCAGATCGGGACAGGGGTATCAGCCCCAGCATTTT. Protein product: CASRSGQGYQPQHF.

The chain couples TRBV18 to TRBJ1-1, with D hard to call. CDR1 and CDR2 from the germline V gene are KGHSH and LQKENI. There are 13 residues in the CDR3. V lost 3 bases, J lost 2 bases, and 7 bases lay in between. CDR3 sequence: CASSPEGNTEAFF. The CDR3, as DNA: TGTGCCAGCTCACCGGAGGGTAACACTGAAGCTTTCTTT. Using reference TRBV18 and TRBJ1-1 for the parts outside the CDR3, the full variable domain is NAGVMQNPRHLVRRRGQEARLRCSPMKGHSHVYWYRQLPEEGLKFMVYLQKENIIDESGMPKERFSAEFPKEGPSILRIQQVVRGDSAAYFCASSPEGNTEAFFGQGTRLTVV.

The DNA for the CDR3 is TGTGCCAGCAGTGAAACGGTTGACATTCAGTACTTC. It yields the protein CASSETVDIQYF. The chain joins TRBV6-1 to TRBJ2-4; D gene uncertain. Germline CDR1 MNHNS, CDR2 SASEGT. Trimming shortened V by 2 bases and J by 8 bases, and 7 bases separated the two germline ends. The CDR3 contains 12 residues.

This sequence joins TRBV5-1 and TRBJ2-3, with 9 nucleotides matching TRBD1. This CDR3 has 15 amino acids. V dropped 4 bases and J dropped 6; count of bases not matched to a gene: 9. Germline V gene data show CDR1 as SGHRS and CDR2 as YFSETQ. Here the CDR3 DNA reads TGCGCCAGCAGCACGACAGGGGGAGAGTCCGATACGCAGTATTTT. Translating gives CASSTTGGESDTQYF. Supplemented by reference TRBV5-1 and TRBJ2-3, the full variable domain reads KAGVTQTPRYLIKTRGQQVTLSCSPISGHRSVSWYQQTPGQGLQFLFEYFSETQRNKGNFPGRFSGRQFSNSRSEMNVSTLELGDSALYLCASSTTGGESDTQYFGPGTRLTVL.